This T cell receptor beta chain was recovered during a study of blood T cell repertoires in COVID-19. Participants were aged about 18 to 89 years from about two dozen US areas. This CDR3 is 15 amino acids long. Germline assignment: CDR1 GTSNPN and CDR2 SVGIG (reference sequence). V gave up 3 bases and J gave up 3 bases; unmatched junction bases: 8. The authors' processing: By means of reference gene primer amplification, nucleated cell counts were estimated. Assay used: immunoSEQ multiplex PCR; TCRdb lists only in-frame clones, some missing. V and J calls and clone size are copied from that table; D and trimming were computed from the DNA. The sample carries about 260,000 clones, 80% to 90% recorded once.

The sample was PBMCs or T cells enriched from blood (not recorded which). This TCR was recovered from a woman aged 35 to 49 who had been exposed to COVID-19. The J gene is TRBJ1-2, the V gene TRBV30; 9 nucleotides line up with TRBD1. The chain's CDR3 is CAWSRDRARHYGYTF. The CDR3 bases are TGTGCCTGGAGCCGGGACAGGGCGCGCCACTATGGCTACACCTTC. Drawing the rest from reference TRBV30 and TRBJ1-2, the complete variable domain is SQTIHQWPATLVQPVGSPLSLECTVEGTSNPNLYWYRQAAGRGLQLLFYSVGIGQISSEVPQNLSASRPQDRQFILSSKKLLLSDSGFYLCAWSRDRARHYGYTFGSGTRLTVV.